These 29 T cell receptor beta chains came from one sample sequenced in a study of beta chain features in type 1 diabetes. Sequencing targeted expressed TCRB transcripts, as all isolated RNA had been reverse transcribed. The method was immunoSEQ multiplex PCR; TCRdb's version includes in-frame clones alone and lacks a portion of them. The table has around 400,000 clones, roughly 15% seen once. Sequencing was carried out using naive CD4+ T cells from blood. These receptors were collected from a woman in her late teens or twenties in good health.

The V call is TRBV27, the J call TRBJ2-1; 10 nucleotides align to TRBD2. Germline lookup yields CDR1 MNHEY and CDR2 SMNVEV (reference sequence). This CDR3 region has 16 residues. V was pared by 0 bases and J by 4 bases, with 3 bases of the junction left unmatched. The DNA for the CDR3 is TGTGCCAGCAGTTTATCGGGACTAGCGAATTACAATGAGCAGTTCTTC. It specifies CASSLSGLANYNEQFF.

To note about this clone: Additional DNA sequences in this sample encode the identical CDR3. V usage is TRBV11-2 and J usage is TRBJ2-3, with TRBD2 matching 7 bases. Unmatched junction bases numbered 2, after V lost 5 bases and J lost 0 bases. Germline assignment: CDR1 SGHAT and CDR2 FQNNGV. The CDR3 is 14 amino acids. The DNA for the CDR3 is TGTGCCAGCAGCCTCGGGAGGAGCACAGATACGCAGTATTTT. Protein sequence: CASSLGRSTDTQYF.

This rearrangement joins TRBV30 to TRBJ2-7, with TRBD1 matching over 7 bases. The CDR3 covers 13 residues. Germline CDR1 GTSNPN, CDR2 SVGIG (reference sequence). V lost 0 bases, J lost 3 bases, and 2 bases stayed unmatched. The CDR3 here is CAWSVNRGYEQYF. In DNA, the CDR3 is TGTGCCTGGAGTGTAAACAGGGGCTACGAGCAGTACTTC.

This chain links TRBV7-9 with TRBJ2-7; 8 bases are a match to TRBD2. V shed 5 bases and J 0 bases; nucleotides not matched to a gene: 3. The CDR3 contains 14 residues. Germline V gene data show CDR1 as SEHNR and CDR2 as FQNEAQ (reference sequence). DNA of the CDR3: TGTGCCAGCAGCCCAGGGACTAGCTCCTACGAGCAGTACTTC. Translation gives CASSPGTSSYEQYF.

This clone showed up just a few times. V usage is TRBV10-3 and J usage is TRBJ1-1; a weak D match, TRBD1 (5 bases). Germline CDR1 and CDR2: ENHRY and SYGVKD. Trimming pared 7 bases from V and 5 bases from J, leaving 14 bases between. This CDR3 has 13 amino acids. Written as DNA, the CDR3 is TGTGCCATCAACGGCAGGGTTGCTACTGAAGCTTTCTTT. This translates into CAINGRVATEAFF.

The chain employs TRBV5-1 and TRBJ2-2, with 7 positions matching TRBD1. The CDR3 extends over 15 amino acids. V lost 5 bases and J lost 5; bases outside the gene matches: 9. CDR1 is SGHRS, CDR2 YFSETQ, per germline. The CDR3 loop is CASSVQGRRTGELFF. As DNA, the CDR3 is TGCGCCAGCAGTGTACAGGGGCGAAGAACCGGGGAGCTGTTTTTT.

The V gene is TRBV7-9, the J gene TRBJ1-5; D not certain. Germline V CDR1 and CDR2: SEHNR, FQNEAQ (reference sequence). The CDR3 runs 12 residues. The V end was cut by 4 bases, the J end by 4 bases, with 5 bases between. The CDR3 DNA reads as TGTGCCAGCAGCTCTCTTAATCAGCCCCAGCATTTT. It codes for CASSSLNQPQHF.

J is TRBJ2-1 and V is TRBV5-1, with 8 bases matching TRBD2. This CDR3 is 15 amino acids long. V was clipped by 2 bases and J by 7 bases; unmatched bases: 8. CDR1 is SGHRS, CDR2 YFSETQ, per germline. CDR3 nucleotides: TGCGCCAGCAGCTTCGGTCCGGGAGGGTATAATGAGCAGTTCTTC. This encodes CASSFGPGGYNEQFF.

V usage is TRBV7-2 and J usage is TRBJ2-7; D unclear. The CDR3 runs 16 residues. V gave up 3 bases and J gave up 0 bases, with 15 bases separating them. The germline V gene encodes CDR1 SGHTA and CDR2 FQGNSA. The CDR3, as DNA: TGTGCCAGCAGCTTTTCGACATCGACATCCTCCTACGAGCAGTACTTC. This encodes CASSFSTSTSSYEQYF.

This clone was seen repeatedly, ten times or more. The chain is built from TRBV23-1 and TRBJ1-2; D may be TRBD1 (6 bases). TRBV23-1 is marked as an open reading frame, function uncertain. V was pared by 3 bases and J by 3 bases, with 11 bases between. CDR3 length equals 14 residues. The chain's CDR3 is CASSHRTGYYGYTF. In DNA form, the CDR3 reads TGCGCCAGCAGTCACCGAACAGGGTACTATGGCTACACCTTC.

This clone was seen a few times. V gene TRBV28 combines with J gene TRBJ2-7; TRBD2 is a possible D gene (5 bases). V lost 7 bases to trimming and J lost 2 bases, with 12 bases between them. The CDR3 is 13 amino acids. Germline assignment: CDR1 MDHEN and CDR2 SYDVKM. The CDR3 region has the DNA TGTGCCAGCATTACTAGGGTACCCTACGAGCAGTACTTC. Translation: CASITRVPYEQYF.

The chain couples TRBV27 to TRBJ1-5, with a tentative D call TRBD1 (6 bases). Trimming took off 5 bases at V and 4 bases at J, with 9 bases between the two ends. Germline CDR1 is MNHEY and CDR2 is SMNVEV (reference sequence). CDR3 size: 13 residues. Written as DNA, the CDR3 is TGTGCCAGCAGTAGCAGGGGAAATCAGCCCCAGCATTTT. Its translation: CASSSRGNQPQHF.

V is TRBV21-1 and J is TRBJ2-7; TRBD1, the table's D call, lacks a check against the DNA. TRBV21-1 is described as a pseudogene. The CDR3 covers 10 residues. The CDR3 region has the DNA TGTGCCAGCACCAGCTACGAGCAGTACTTC. It yields the protein CASTSYEQYF.

This clone appeared a few times. The chain joins TRBV6-1 to TRBJ2-1, with D possibly TRBD2 on 7 matching bases. The V end was cut by 8 bases, the J end by 8 bases, with 19 bases between. Germline loops: CDR1 MNHNS, CDR2 SASEGT. The CDR3 spans 14 residues. CDR3 DNA sequence: TGTGCCAGCTCAAGGGGGAGGGGGATGGATGAGCAGTTCTTC. Protein sequence: CASSRGRGMDEQFF.

This clone was counted a few times. The chain joins TRBV5-6 to TRBJ1-5; TRBD1 matches 10 bases. Germline CDR1 and CDR2: SGHDT and YYEEEE. The CDR3 loop spans 18 amino acids. With 3 bases clipped from V and 4 bases from J, the junction kept 13 bases outside the gene matches. The CDR3 DNA follows: TGTGCCAGCAGCTCCAAATGGCGACAGGGGGCCCTTAATCAGCCCCAGCATTTT. This sequence encodes CASSSKWRQGALNQPQHF.

The J gene is TRBJ2-7, the V gene TRBV7-2; 10 bases fit TRBD2. The CDR3 is made up of 18 amino acids. Germline V lookup: CDR1 SGHTA, CDR2 FQGNSA. The junction had 16 bases not matched to a gene; V was cut back by 4 bases and J by 4 bases. DNA of the CDR3: TGTGCCAGCAGCTCCTCGGGGGCAGCGGGAGGGCCCGGATACGAGCAGTACTTC. This sequence encodes CASSSSGAAGGPGYEQYF. Complete variable domain (other parts from reference TRBV7-2 and TRBJ2-7): GAGVSQSPSNKVTEKGKDVELRCDPISGHTALYWYRQSLGQGLEFLIYFQGNSAPDKSGLPSDRFSAERTGGSVSTLTIQRTQQEDSAVYLCASSSSGAAGGPGYEQYFGPGTRLTVT.

This clone has more than one count but fewer than ten. V gene TRBV4-1 combines with J gene TRBJ2-1, with 7 bases matching TRBD1. The CDR3 extends over 16 amino acids. J lost 6 bases, V lost 4 bases, and 12 bases had no gene match. Germline lookup yields CDR1 MGHRA and CDR2 YSYEKL. CDR3 DNA sequence: TGCGCCAGCAGCCCAAGACGAGGGGGCTCAAGCAATGAGCAGTTCTTC. The encoded protein is CASSPRRGGSSNEQFF.

The chain recombines TRBV19 with TRBJ2-5; 10 bases agree with TRBD1. The CDR3 spans 15 residues. The V and J ends lost 4 bases and 4 bases, in that order; junction bases with no gene match: 6. Germline CDR1 LNHDA, CDR2 SQIVND (reference sequence). DNA of the CDR3: TGTGCCAGTAGTACAATCCGACAGGGGGCAGAGACCCAGTACTTC. This sequence encodes CASSTIRQGAETQYF.

This clone was found a few times. The rearrangement joins TRBV4-2 to TRBJ2-5, with TRBD2 as a possible D gene (6 bases). There are 17 residues in the CDR3. V was shortened by 2 bases and J by 1 base, with 17 bases between the two germline ends. Germline CDR1 and CDR2: LGHNA and YNFKEQ. The CDR3 region is CASSQYRDSQTQETQYF. CDR3 sequence (DNA): TGTGCCAGCAGCCAATACCGGGACTCTCAGACCCAAGAGACCCAGTACTTC.

The chain has TRBV6-5 and TRBJ1-1, with D possibly TRBD1 on 6 matching bases. Trimming pared 2 bases from V and 7 bases from J, leaving 14 bases between. This CDR3 comprises 14 residues. Germline V gene lookup returns CDR1 MNHEY and CDR2 SVGAGI. The DNA for the CDR3 is TGTGCCAGCAGTTACCTTACAGGGCCCTATGAAGCTTTCTTT. It specifies CASSYLTGPYEAFF.

This clone came up a few times. The chain has TRBV27 and TRBJ2-3; D gene ambiguous. Germline lookup yields CDR1 MNHEY and CDR2 SMNVEV (reference sequence). Trimming pared 1 base from V and 0 bases from J, leaving 5 bases between. The CDR3 spans 14 residues. The CDR3 reads CASSLWASTDTQYF. CDR3 DNA: TGTGCCAGCAGTTTATGGGCTAGCACAGATACGCAGTATTTT.

This clone came up a few times. The chain couples TRBV28 to TRBJ1-2; maybe TRBD1 (5 bases). The germline V gene has CDR1 MDHEN and CDR2 SYDVKM. The CDR3 is 14 amino acids. Trimming took 6 bases from V and 4 from J, leaving 15 bases between them. CDR3 sequence: CASRPAWGGYGYTF. CDR3 DNA sequence: TGTGCCAGCAGGCCAGCCTGGGGGGGCTATGGCTACACCTTC.

The rearrangement uses TRBV6-5 and TRBJ2-1, with 15 bases aligning to TRBD2. The V and J ends lost 5 bases and 9 bases, in that order; junction bases with no gene match: 5. Germline lookup yields CDR1 MNHEY and CDR2 SVGAGI. The CDR3 has 15 amino acids. The CDR3 loop is CASSHRTSGRVEQFF. CDR3 nucleotide sequence: TGTGCCAGCAGTCACAGGACTAGCGGGAGGGTTGAGCAGTTCTTC.

The V and J genes are TRBV5-1 and TRBJ2-7, with TRBD2 identical over 10 bases. The length of the CDR3 is 16 residues. Per the germline V gene, CDR1 is SGHRS and CDR2 is YFSETQ. The V and J ends lost 0 bases and 5 bases, in that order; junction bases with no gene match: 8. DNA of the CDR3: TGCGCCAGCAGCTTGGTGAGTAGCGGGAGGATCGACGAGCAGTACTTC. It is translated as CASSLVSSGRIDEQYF.

This clone was seen a few times. The genes are TRBV6-5 and TRBJ1-4, with 7 bases fitting TRBD1. The CDR3 is 15 amino acids. The ends lost 6 bases at V and 3 bases at J; junction bases unmatched: 7. Germline V gene data show CDR1 as MNHEY and CDR2 as SVGAGI. The CDR3 DNA follows: TGTGCCAGCAGGCCCAGACAGGGACCTAATGAAAAACTGTTTTTT. As protein: CASRPRQGPNEKLFF.

This clone was picked up a small number of times. The V and J genes are TRBV7-8 and TRBJ1-5; D perhaps matches TRBD1 (5 bases). V lost 2 bases and J 6 bases, leaving 11 bases between the germline ends. The germline V gene encodes CDR1 SGHVS and CDR2 FQNEAQ. This CDR3 is built from 14 residues. The CDR3 region is CASSLRRGGQPQHF. Here the CDR3 DNA reads TGTGCCAGCAGCTTAAGGAGGGGTGGTCAGCCCCAGCATTTT.

As regards this clone: Other DNA sequences in the sample encode the same CDR3. V is TRBV4-2 and J is TRBJ2-3; 13 bases match TRBD2. After removal of 6 bases from V and 3 bases from J, the junction contained 3 bases not matched to a gene. The CDR3 extends over 15 amino acids. Germline values: CDR1 LGHNA, CDR2 YNFKEQ. DNA of the CDR3: TGTGCCAGCAGTCGGACTAGCGGGAGTACAGATACGCAGTATTTT. Translating it yields CASSRTSGSTDTQYF.

This clone was seen more than once but under ten times. The J gene is TRBJ2-7, the V gene TRBV6-6; 8 bases map to TRBD1. The CDR3 length is 14 residues. Trimming cost V 5 bases and J 0 bases; bases outside gene matches: 3. Per germline, CDR1 MNHNY and CDR2 SVGAGI (reference sequence). The CDR3 spells CASSMTGVSYEQYF. In DNA form, the CDR3 reads TGTGCCAGCAGTATGACAGGGGTCTCCTACGAGCAGTACTTC.

This clone was observed a few times. The chain couples TRBV7-9 to TRBJ2-3, with D possibly TRBD1 on 5 matching bases. CDR1 and CDR2 from the germline V gene are SEHNR and FQNEAQ (reference sequence). The V end lost 7 bases, the J end lost 0 bases, and 11 bases lay between the germline ends. This CDR3 comprises 14 residues. The CDR3 sequence is CASTLGRSTDTQYF. CDR3 DNA: TGTGCCAGCACCTTGGGGCGCAGCACAGATACGCAGTATTTT. The whole variable domain, remainder taken from reference TRBV7-9 and TRBJ2-3, is DTGVSQNPRHKITKRGQNVTFRCDPISEHNRLYWYRQTLGQGPEFLTYFQNEAQLEKSRLLSDRFSAERPKGSFSTLEIQRTEQGDSAMYLCASTLGRSTDTQYFGPGTRLTVL.